A single sample is the source of the 12 T cell receptor beta chains below, sequenced in a study of CD8+CD57+ T cells in acquired aplastic anemia. According to the study, genomic DNA was the template for TCR beta VDJ and CDR3 profiling. TCRdb itself ran the reads through MiXCR, one entry per CDR3 protein. The sample holds 150,000 to 200,000 distinct CDR3 sequences, nearly 50% seen once. By flow cytometry, patients selected for sequencing had shown an expansion of CD8+CD57+ cells. The sequenced material came from sorted CD4+, CD8+, or CD8+CD57+ T cells (not recorded which) from PBMCs. Every receptor here comes from a human donor with aplastic anemia.

This chain links TRBV12-3 or TRBV12-4 with TRBJ2-1; TRBD2 aligns across 9 bases. With 5 bases clipped from V and 6 bases from J, the junction kept 8 bases outside the gene matches. This CDR3 has 15 residues. The CDR3 DNA follows: TGTGCCAGCAGTCGAATTAGCGGGGGCCCCAATGAGCAGTTCTTC. It codes for CASSRISGGPNEQFF.

This clonotype was detected ten times or more. The genes are TRBV24-1 and TRBJ2-3, with 9 bases matching TRBD2. The CDR3 loop spans 15 amino acids. The J segment lost 6 bases and the V segment lost 2 bases, leaving 5 bases of the junction unmatched. The germline CDR1 and CDR2 sequences are KGHDR and SFDVKD. The CDR3 DNA follows: TGTGCCACCAGTGATTCTAGCGGGGAACCGGATACGCAGTATTTT. This codes for CATSDSSGEPDTQYF.

The CDR3 sequence: CASSSWSDEAFF. For the CDR3, the DNA is TGTGCCAGCAGCTCCTGGTCCGATGAAGCTTTCTTT. V is TRBV7-9 and J is TRBJ1-1, with D uncertain. With 4 bases removed from V and 7 bases from J, the gap between germline ends came to 10 bases. The CDR3 loop spans 12 amino acids. CDR1 and CDR2 (germline): SEHNR, FQNEAQ (reference sequence).

In the case of this clonotype: A read error may be the cause here, since a much bigger clone is one base away. The chain combines TRBV5-1 with TRBJ1-1; possibly TRBD1 for D (5 bases). Per germline, CDR1 SGHRS and CDR2 YFSETQ. V gave up 3 bases and J gave up 5 bases, with 14 bases separating them. This CDR3 has 14 residues. CDR3 amino acids: CASSSVKWGTEAFF. CDR3 DNA: TGCGCCAGCAGCTCGGTAAAGTGGGGGACTGAAGCTTTCTTT.

This clonotype was seen a handful of times. The gene calls are TRBV27 and TRBJ2-6; TRBD2 might be the D (5 bases). Germline CDR1 MNHEY, CDR2 SMNVEV (reference sequence). The ends were cut back, 2 bases at V and 3 bases at J, with 14 bases in the middle. The CDR3 spans 17 residues. This CDR3 reads CASSLKPPGYGANVLTF. DNA for the CDR3: TGTGCCAGCAGTTTAAAGCCCCCGGGGTATGGGGCCAACGTCCTGACTTTC.

The chain employs TRBV15 and TRBJ1-2, with 8 positions matching TRBD1. The CDR3 is made up of 15 amino acids. Germline loops: CDR1 LNHNV, CDR2 YYDKDF (reference sequence). Unmatched junction bases numbered 5, after V lost 3 bases and J lost 2 bases. CDR3 sequence (DNA): TGTGCCACCAGCAGGGCGAGGACAGGGAACTATGGCTACACCTTC. It translates to CATSRARTGNYGYTF. The full variable domain, with the rest looked up from reference TRBV15 and TRBJ1-2, is DAMVIQNPRYQVTQFGKPVTLSCSQTLNHNVMYWYQQKSSQAPKLLFHYYDKDFNNEADTPDNFQSRRPNTSFCFLDIRSPGLGDTAMYLCATSRARTGNYGYTFGSGTRLTVV.

The table lists this clonotype with many counts. The J gene is TRBJ2-7, the V gene TRBV2, with D unclear. Germline values: CDR1 SNHLY, CDR2 FYNNEI. V lost 7 bases, J lost 2 bases, and 9 bases lay in between. The CDR3 is 12 amino acids. CDR3 in amino acids: CASKRFAYEQYF. CDR3 in DNA: TGTGCCAGCAAGAGGTTCGCCTACGAGCAGTACTTC. Using reference TRBV2 and TRBJ2-7 for the parts outside the CDR3, the full variable domain is EPEVTQTPSHQVTQMGQEVILRCVPISNHLYFYWYRQILGQKVEFLVSFYNNEISEKSEIFDDQFSVERPDGSNFTLKIRSTKLEDSAMYFCASKRFAYEQYFGPGTRLTVT.

This clonotype was observed a handful of times. This chain joins TRBV10-3 and TRBJ2-3, with TRBD1 matching over 8 bases. V shed 2 bases and J 6 bases; nucleotides not matched to a gene: 10. Germline loops: CDR1 ENHRY, CDR2 SYGVKD. CDR3 length equals 16 residues. Here the CDR3 reads CAISEAFVTGDDTQYF. In DNA, the CDR3 is TGTGCCATCAGTGAGGCCTTCGTGACAGGGGATGATACGCAGTATTTT.

Ten or more counts support this clonotype. V and J are TRBV14 and TRBJ2-7, with D perhaps TRBD2 (6 bases). Germline values: CDR1 SGHDN, CDR2 FVKESK. Trimming shortened V by 1 base and J by 2 bases, and 15 bases separated the two germline ends. CDR3 size: 16 residues. The chain's CDR3 is CASSQGGGAFTYEQYF. The CDR3 coding sequence is TGTGCCAGCAGCCAAGGAGGAGGGGCTTTCACCTACGAGCAGTACTTC.

The chain combines TRBV11-2 with TRBJ2-5; TRBD1 agrees at 8 bases. V was clipped by 6 bases and J by 5 bases; unmatched bases: 11. Germline CDR1 reads SGHAT; CDR2 reads FQNNGV. This CDR3 comprises 15 residues. The CDR3 here is CASSEWTGLGETQYF. CDR3 coding DNA: TGTGCCAGCAGTGAATGGACAGGGCTTGGGGAGACCCAGTACTTC.

The chain couples TRBV11-2 to TRBJ2-3, with 8 bases that match TRBD2. V lost 4 bases, J lost 3 bases, and 9 bases stayed unmatched. This CDR3 has 16 amino acids. The germline V gene encodes CDR1 SGHAT and CDR2 FQNNGV. CDR3 DNA: TGTGCCAGCAGCTCGCGGACTAGCCTCTTAACAGATACGCAGTATTTT. It encodes CASSSRTSLLTDTQYF.

This clonotype was found once. J is TRBJ2-3 and V is TRBV5-1; D might be TRBD2 (5 bases). The CDR3 spans 15 residues. The germline CDR1 and CDR2 sequences are SGHRS and YFSETQ. With 4 bases removed from V and 6 bases from J, the gap between germline ends came to 18 bases. In DNA, the CDR3 is TGCGCCAGCAGCGAAAGGGTCCGGGGTAGTGATACGCAGTATTTT. Its protein product is CASSERVRGSDTQYF.